This TCR beta chain was captured in a study of CD8+ T cells in alopecia areata. Turning to the study itself: For the treated group, dosing was oral tofacitinib at 5 to 10 mg twice daily.

As concerns this clone: What it binds is unknown.

The CDR3 covers 13 residues. Germline V gene sequence: CDR1 MNHEY, CDR2 SMNVEV (reference sequence). J was trimmed by 4 bases and V by 6 bases; bases with no gene match: 5. General study findings and limits: In scalp samples, resident alphabeta T cells of normal skin are also sequenced.

The authors extracted RNA and reverse transcribed it into cDNA as the sequencing template. Profiled with immunoSEQ multiplex PCR; TCRdb holds only in-frame clones, not every one. The table shows 90,000 to 100,000 clones, with roughly two fifths occurring only once. The chain employs TRBV27 and TRBJ2-5; 7 bases agree with TRBD1. Sequencing was done on a sample of CD4+ T cells sorted from blood. The receptor's source is a human donor with alopecia areata. This CDR3 is CASRTGSRETQYF. The CDR3 DNA follows: TGTGCCAGCAGGACAGGGAGTCGAGAGACCCAGTACTTC.